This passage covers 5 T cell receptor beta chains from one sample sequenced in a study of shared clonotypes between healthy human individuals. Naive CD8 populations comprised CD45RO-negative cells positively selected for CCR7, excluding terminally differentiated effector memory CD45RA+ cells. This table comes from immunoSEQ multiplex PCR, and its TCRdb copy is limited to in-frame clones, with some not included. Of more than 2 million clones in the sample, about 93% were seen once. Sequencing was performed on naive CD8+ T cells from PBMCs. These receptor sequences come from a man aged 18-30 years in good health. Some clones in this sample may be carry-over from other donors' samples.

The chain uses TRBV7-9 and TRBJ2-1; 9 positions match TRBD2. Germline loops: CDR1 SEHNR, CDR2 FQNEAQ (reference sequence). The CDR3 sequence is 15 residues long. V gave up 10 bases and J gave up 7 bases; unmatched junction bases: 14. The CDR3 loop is CANSPRGTSWNEQFF. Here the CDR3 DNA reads TGTGCCAATTCCCCCCGCGGGACTAGCTGGAATGAGCAGTTCTTC.

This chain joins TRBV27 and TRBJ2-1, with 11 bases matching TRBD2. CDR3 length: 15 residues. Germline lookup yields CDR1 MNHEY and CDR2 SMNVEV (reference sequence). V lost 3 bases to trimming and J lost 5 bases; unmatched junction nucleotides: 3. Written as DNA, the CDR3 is TGTGCCAGCAGTTTCGGGACTAGCGGCCACAATGAGCAGTTCTTC. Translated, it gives CASSFGTSGHNEQFF.

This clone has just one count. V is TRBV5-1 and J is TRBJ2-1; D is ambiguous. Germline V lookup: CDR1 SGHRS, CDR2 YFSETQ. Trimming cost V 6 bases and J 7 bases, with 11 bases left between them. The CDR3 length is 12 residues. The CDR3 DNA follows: TGCGCCAGCAAGTCGGCCGAGAATGAGCAGTTCTTC. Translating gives CASKSAENEQFF. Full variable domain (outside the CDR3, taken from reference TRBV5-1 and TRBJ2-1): KAGVTQTPRYLIKTRGQQVTLSCSPISGHRSVSWYQQTPGQGLQFLFEYFSETQRNKGNFPGRFSGRQFSNSRSEMNVSTLELGDSALYLCASKSAENEQFFGPGTRLTVL.

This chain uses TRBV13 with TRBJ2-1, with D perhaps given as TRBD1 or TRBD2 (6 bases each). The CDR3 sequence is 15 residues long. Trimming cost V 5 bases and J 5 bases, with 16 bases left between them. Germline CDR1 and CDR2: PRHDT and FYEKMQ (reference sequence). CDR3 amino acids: CASSIRGTSDNEQFF. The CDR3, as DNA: TGTGCCAGCAGCATCCGGGGGACATCGGACAATGAGCAGTTCTTC. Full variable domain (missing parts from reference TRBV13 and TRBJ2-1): AAGVIQSPRHLIKEKRETATLKCYPIPRHDTVYWYQQGPGQDPQFLISFYEKMQSDKGSIPDRFSAQQFSDYHSELNMSSLELGDSALYFCASSIRGTSDNEQFFGPGTRLTVL.

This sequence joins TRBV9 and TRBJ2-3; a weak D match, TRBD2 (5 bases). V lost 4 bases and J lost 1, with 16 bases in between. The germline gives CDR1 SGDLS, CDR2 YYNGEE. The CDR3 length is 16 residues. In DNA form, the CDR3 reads TGTGCCAGCAGCCCTCGAGGGTGGGGAGGCACAGATACGCAGTATTTT. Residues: CASSPRGWGGTDTQYF.